A single T cell receptor (beta chain) is shown here with its context. No antigen is known for it. These data come from a study of graft-versus-host responses after intestinal transplantation. Study results and caveats: GvH clones surfaced in recipient marrow, some emerging earlier in ileum or blood. Subjects displaying graft-donor T cell macrochimerism possessed elevated graft-versus-host to host-versus-graft clonal ratios inside allografts.

Trimming removed 2 bases from V and 3 bases from J, with 13 bases in between. CDR1 is GTSNPN, CDR2 SVGIG, per germline (reference sequence). The CDR3 covers 15 residues. Some clones are missing from TCRdb's copy, which holds only in-frame ones; the method was immunoSEQ multiplex PCR. The repertoire includes roughly 75,000 clones, 91% of them detected once, and roughly 0.1% sits in the top ten. The gene calls are TRBV30 and TRBJ2-2; D might be TRBD1 (5 bases). This clonotype was obtained from a human donor who received an intestinal transplant. The sample was unstimulated CD4+ T cells sorted from spleen or lymph node cells, taken before intestinal transplant. The CDR3 is CAWSHFDRYTGELFF. The CDR3 nucleotides are TGTGCCTGGAGTCACTTCGACAGATACACCGGGGAGCTGTTTTTT.